The next 11 T cell receptor beta chains were all read from a single sample in a study of cytomegalovirus exposure and HLA in healthy donors. Use of 60 Vbeta and 13 Jbeta primers characterized the PCR. Measured with immunoSEQ multiplex PCR; TCRdb has only the in-frame clones, and not every one. The sample lists 240,000 or so clones, approximately 80% occurring once. The specimen sequenced was PBMCs. Receptors originate from a woman aged 55 to 70 in good health and CMV-seropositive.

V usage is TRBV14 and J usage is TRBJ2-3; 9 bases match TRBD2. The J segment lost 3 bases and the V segment lost 5 bases, leaving 6 bases of the junction unmatched. The germline V gene has CDR1 SGHDN and CDR2 FVKESK. The CDR3 sequence is 15 residues long. CDR3 sequence: CASSYLAGTTDTQYF. As DNA, the CDR3 is TGTGCCAGCAGCTACCTAGCGGGAACTACAGATACGCAGTATTTT.

The rearrangement joins TRBV27 to TRBJ1-5; possible D gene TRBD1, 6 bases. Germline V gene data show CDR1 as MNHEY and CDR2 as SMNVEV (reference sequence). Trimming pared 7 bases from V and 2 bases from J, leaving 18 bases between. This CDR3 is built from 16 residues. This chain's CDR3 is CASTGGAGPGNQPQHF. The CDR3, as DNA: TGTGCCAGCACCGGGGGGGCAGGACCGGGCAATCAGCCCCAGCATTTT.

This sequence joins TRBV14 and TRBJ2-7; D unresolved. Trimming removed 4 bases from V and 0 bases from J, with 4 bases in between. Germline V gene data show CDR1 as SGHDN and CDR2 as FVKESK. This CDR3 has 12 amino acids. CDR3 sequence (DNA): TGTGCCAGCAGCCCCAACTCCTACGAGCAGTACTTC. Translating gives CASSPNSYEQYF.

The count of this clone is one. The V gene is TRBV7-9, the J gene TRBJ2-7, with 9 bases lining up with TRBD1. Losses at the gene ends were 3 bases for V and 6 bases for J; bases not matched to a gene: 12. Germline CDR1 reads SEHNR; CDR2 reads FQNEAQ (reference sequence). CDR3 length: 16 amino acids. The CDR3 DNA reads as TGTGCCAGCAGCTTCTCCAAAACCGGGACAGGGAGCGAGCAGTACTTC. Translation gives CASSFSKTGTGSEQYF.

The chain has TRBV29-1 and TRBJ2-1; TRBD2 is a possible D gene (6 bases). Per germline, CDR1 SQVTM and CDR2 ANQGSEA. V dropped 4 bases and J dropped 2 bases, with 9 bases sitting between them. The CDR3 is 13 amino acids. The CDR3 DNA reads as TGCAGCGTTGTACTAGCCGCCTACAATGAGCAGTTCTTC. The encoded protein is CSVVLAAYNEQFF.

Only one count was recorded for this clone. This chain links TRBV19 with TRBJ1-5; the D gene is possibly TRBD1 (6 bases). The CDR3 contains 15 residues. Germline CDR1 and CDR2: LNHDA and SQIVND (reference sequence). V was trimmed by 7 bases and J by 2 bases, leaving 15 bases between them. CDR3 in DNA: TGTGCCAGTACCTCGCTCTCAGGGGGCAATCAGCCCCAGCATTTT. Protein sequence: CASTSLSGGNQPQHF. The full variable domain, its missing parts supplied by reference TRBV19 and TRBJ1-5, is DGGITQSPKYLFRKEGQNVTLSCEQNLNHDAMYWYRQDPGQGLRLIYYSQIVNDFQKGDIAEGYSVSREKKESFPLTVTSAQKNPTAFYLCASTSLSGGNQPQHFGDGTRLSIL.

The chain couples TRBV27 to TRBJ1-5, with D tentatively TRBD1 (5 bases). The V and J ends lost 4 bases and 1 base respectively, with 14 bases between them. Looked up from germline, CDR1 is MNHEY and CDR2 is SMNVEV (reference sequence). The CDR3 is 16 amino acids. The CDR3 protein is CASSSLGGVSNQPQHF. In DNA, the CDR3 is TGTGCCAGCAGTTCACTGGGGGGGGTGAGCAATCAGCCCCAGCATTTT.

The V and J genes are TRBV5-1 and TRBJ2-2; possible D gene TRBD1, 5 bases. Trimming removed 4 bases from V and 0 bases from J, with 10 bases in between. This CDR3 spans 15 amino acids. Per the germline V gene, CDR1 is SGHRS and CDR2 is YFSETQ. CDR3 residues: CASSIRAANTGELFF. DNA of the CDR3: TGCGCCAGCAGCATCAGGGCAGCGAACACCGGGGAGCTGTTTTTT.

The CDR3 here is CASSTRLDAEQFF. For the CDR3, the DNA is TGTGCCAGCAGTACACGACTCGACGCTGAGCAGTTCTTC. The V call is TRBV27, the J call TRBJ2-1; D not resolved. Trimming pared 5 bases from V and 9 bases from J, leaving 14 bases between. Germline V gene data show CDR1 as MNHEY and CDR2 as SMNVEV (reference sequence). The CDR3 totals 13 residues.

This chain links TRBV18 with TRBJ2-7; D gene uncertain. Germline values: CDR1 KGHSH, CDR2 LQKENI. This CDR3 comprises 14 residues. Trimming shortened V by 0 bases and J by 3 bases, and 9 bases separated the two germline ends. Written as DNA, the CDR3 is TGTGCCAGCTCACCACCGGCTTCAAACTACGAGCAGTACTTC. Its protein is CASSPPASNYEQYF. Together with reference TRBV18 and TRBJ2-7, the CDR3 gives the full variable domain: NAGVMQNPRHLVRRRGQEARLRCSPMKGHSHVYWYRQLPEEGLKFMVYLQKENIIDESGMPKERFSAEFPKEGPSILRIQQVVRGDSAAYFCASSPPASNYEQYFGPGTRLTVT.

In its sample, this clone was seen a few times. The rearrangement joins TRBV6-6 to TRBJ1-5; no clear D gene. The CDR3 consists of 14 residues. Germline V gives CDR1 MNHNY, CDR2 SVGAGI (reference sequence). V was cut by 7 bases and J by 6 bases, with 16 bases left in between. The DNA of the CDR3 is TGTGCCAGCAAGTCACAGTTCGAGGGTCAGCCCCAGCATTTT. This encodes CASKSQFEGQPQHF.